Reported below is one T cell receptor (beta chain). Its cognate antigen is unknown. The length of the CDR3 is 14 residues. CDR1 is SNHLY, CDR2 FYNNEI, per germline. V was pared by 2 bases and J by 7 bases, with 14 bases between. Measured with immunoSEQ multiplex PCR; TCRdb has only the in-frame clones, and not every one. The sample records 140,000 to 150,000 clones, around 89% being singletons. Regarding time point: baseline pretreatment blood. The treatment was: 15 Gy SBRT to primary tumor, nephrectomy 4 weeks later. After SBRT, blood was collected at 2 and 4 weeks, plus baseline. This specimen comes from a study of radiation and T cells in renal cell carcinoma. Across the whole study: Nephrectomy followed 15 Gy stereotactic body radiation by 4 weeks. Overall study results and limits: Top tumor clonotypes rose in blood 2 weeks post-radiation, then contracted.

This rearrangement joins TRBV2 to TRBJ2-5; tentative D call: TRBD2 (7 bases). The specimen was blood, collected from a patient whose treatment included radiotherapy and nephrectomy. This receptor was identified in a woman in her seventies with renal cell carcinoma. CDR3 in amino acids: CASSERGGGRTQYF. As DNA, the CDR3 is TGTGCCAGCAGTGAAAGGGGGGGCGGTAGGACCCAGTACTTC.